This is a list of T cell receptor beta chains from one sample in a study of T-cell memory formation after mild COVID-19. One entry per CDR3 protein results from TCRdb running MiXCR on the 5' RACE reads. The repertoire includes fewer than 450,000 distinct CDR3 sequences, about 21% of them detected once, and approximately 13% sits in the top ten. Source material: PBMCs or a T cell subset sorted from them (not recorded which). These receptor sequences come from an adult woman who had mild COVID-19 (a few samples of this study predate the infection). Cell type and time point are not known. The CDR3 runs from the conserved cysteine through the conserved F or W. D genes are given only for firm matches. Clone size appears in some rows only: once, few, many, or a class for an expanded clone.

TRBV19,.,few,TRBJ1-1,TGTGCCAGTAGAACTTGGAGGGGCTTTATGAACACTGAAGCTTTCTTT,CASRTWRGFMNTEAFF
TRBV5-1,.,.,TRBJ2-1,TGCGCCAGCACCCGATGGGCTACCTCCTACAATGAGCAGTTCTTC,CASTRWATSYNEQFF
TRBV10-3,TRBD2,.,TRBJ2-1,TGTGCCATCAGTGGGGAATTAGCGGGGTACAATGAGCAGTTCTTC,CAISGELAGYNEQFF
TRBV5-1,TRBD1,.,TRBJ1-2,TGCGCCAGCAGCTTGTGGCCCCCCACAGGGGATGGCTACACCTTC,CASSLWPPTGDGYTF
TRBV7-6,.,few,TRBJ1-2,TGTGCCAGCAGCCACCTGGTGGGAAAGCAAATTTTCTACACCTTC,CASSHLVGKQIFYTF
TRBV12-3/TRBV12-4,.,few,TRBJ1-5,TGTGCCAGCAGTCACGGGTTTCCGCCCCAGCATTTT,CASSHGFPPQHF
TRBV6-6,TRBD2,.,TRBJ2-7,TGTGCCAGCAGTTATTCGACCGCCGCGGGGGTAGAGCAGTACTTC,CASSYSTAAGVEQYF
TRBV5-1,.,.,TRBJ1-1,TGCGCCAGCAGGTGGGGGGCGAACACTGAAGCTTTCTTT,CASRWGANTEAFF
TRBV5-1,TRBD1,.,TRBJ2-2,TGCGCCAGCAGCTTGGGGACAGGTCTCACGAACACCGGGGAGCTGTTTTTT,CASSLGTGLTNTGELFF
TRBV4-1,.,.,TRBJ2-2,TGCGCCAGCATTGATGCGACCGGGGAGCTGTTTTTT,CASIDATGELFF
TRBV4-1,.,.,TRBJ2-3,TGCGCCAGCAGCCAAGATCCGGGGGTTCCAGATACGCAGTATTTT,CASSQDPGVPDTQYF
TRBV5-1,.,many,TRBJ2-5,TGCGCCAGCAGCTACGGATACAGCCAGGAGACCCAGTACTTC,CASSYGYSQETQYF
TRBV7-6,TRBD2,few,TRBJ2-3,TGTGCCAGCAGCCCTGAGGACAGCGGGAGTCAAGATACGCAGTATTTT,CASSPEDSGSQDTQYF
TRBV15,.,.,TRBJ2-7,TGTGCCACCAGCAGCAGGTCCCCAACTATCTCCTACGAGCAGTACTTC,CATSSRSPTISYEQYF
TRBV15,.,once,TRBJ2-7,TGTGCCACCAGCAGGGGGGGAGTCTACGAGCAGTACTTC,CATSRGGVYEQYF
TRBV27,.,.,TRBJ1-6,TGTGCCAGCAGGAAGCAGGGTTCCTATAATTCACCCCTCCACTTT,CASRKQGSYNSPLHF
TRBV12-3/TRBV12-4,TRBD2,once,TRBJ2-7,TGTGCCAGCAGTTTAGGGTTGCCCCTAGCGGGGGTATACGAGCAGTACTTC,CASSLGLPLAGVYEQYF
TRBV20-1,TRBD2,few,TRBJ2-3,TGCAGTGCTAGAGGAACGACTAGCGGGGGGTCAGGGGCGACAGATACGCAGTATTTT,CSARGTTSGGSGATDTQYF
TRBV20-1,.,.,TRBJ1-2,TGCAGTGCTCCACGCTTAGGGGCGGGCTATGGCTACACCTTC,CSAPRLGAGYGYTF
TRBV18,.,once,TRBJ2-5,TGTGCCAGCTCACCAAATCACTCGGAGACCCAGTACTTC,CASSPNHSETQYF
TRBV6-1,TRBD2,.,TRBJ2-7,TGTGCCAGCAGTGAGAGAGCGGGGGGCGCCGACGAGCAGTACTTC,CASSERAGGADEQYF
TRBV9,TRBD1,few,TRBJ1-3,TGTGCCAGCAGCGTGCAGGGGGCCCCGGGAAACACCATATATTTT,CASSVQGAPGNTIYF
TRBV30,TRBD2,few,TRBJ2-3,TGTGCCTGGACGCGACTAGCTGCTCTCACAGATACGCAGTATTTT,CAWTRLAALTDTQYF
TRBV2,.,.,TRBJ2-1,TGTGCCAGCAGCAACTCCTATAGCGCCAGCTCCTACAATGAGCAGTTCTTC,CASSNSYSASSYNEQFF
TRBV12-3/TRBV12-4,.,.,TRBJ2-1,TGTGCCAGCACCCTGTCTGGGGCCGGTAATGAGCAGTTCTTC,CASTLSGAGNEQFF
TRBV19,.,many,TRBJ2-7,TGTGCCAGTAGTATCTTGGCCCAGAGCTACGAGCAGTACTTC,CASSILAQSYEQYF
TRBV5-6,.,few,TRBJ1-2,TGTGCCAGCAGCTTCGGGACACAGGTTCTTTTCTACACCTTC,CASSFGTQVLFYTF
TRBV2,.,few,TRBJ1-6,TGTGCCAGCAGTTCTGACCCAGGAACGAATTCACCCCTCCACTTT,CASSSDPGTNSPLHF
TRBV7-9,.,.,TRBJ2-5,TGTGCCAGCACGCGGGACGCCGAGCGGTTAGAGACCCAGTACTTC,CASTRDAERLETQYF
TRBV7-2,TRBD2,few,TRBJ2-7,TGTGCCAGCAGCTCCCCGGGACTAGCCGCATACGAGCAGTACTTC,CASSSPGLAAYEQYF
TRBV7-2,TRBD1,few,TRBJ2-1,TGTGCCAGCAGCTCCGCCGGGACAGGGACTATGGAGCAGTTCTTC,CASSSAGTGTMEQFF
TRBV11-2,.,.,TRBJ1-1,TGTGCCAGCAGATCCGTCCGGGGGGGAGGAAACACTGAAGCTTTCTTT,CASRSVRGGGNTEAFF
TRBV29-1,TRBD2,few,TRBJ2-7,TGCAGCGCTGCGGGACTAGCGGGCGAGCAGTACTTC,CSAAGLAGEQYF
TRBV12-3/TRBV12-4,TRBD1,few,TRBJ1-5,TGTGCCAGCAGTATAACTCAGGGGGCCAATCAGCCCCAGCATTTT,CASSITQGANQPQHF
TRBV7-3,.,.,TRBJ2-7,TGTGCCAGCAGCTTAAATTCGGCAGTATCCTACGAGCAGTACTTC,CASSLNSAVSYEQYF
TRBV24-1,TRBD1,.,TRBJ1-2,TGTGCCACCAGTGACCCCGGACAGGGAGACTATGGCTACACCTTC,CATSDPGQGDYGYTF
TRBV7-2,.,.,TRBJ2-1,TGTGCCAGCAGTCCTGGGCCTACCTCCAATGAGCAGTTCTTC,CASSPGPTSNEQFF
TRBV7-2,TRBD1,.,TRBJ1-3,TGTGCCAGCAGCTCCGTTCTGACAGGGCCCTCTGGAAACACCATATATTTT,CASSSVLTGPSGNTIYF
TRBV10-3,.,.,TRBJ2-5,TGTGCCTGTCGGGGAGAGGCCCGGGGGGAGACCCAGTACTTC,CACRGEARGETQYF
TRBV10-3,.,few,TRBJ2-5,TGTGCCATCAGGGCAGGGGAAGAGACCCAGTACTTC,CAIRAGEETQYF
TRBV20-1,TRBD2,.,TRBJ2-1,TGCAGTGCTAGAATCGGCGGGGGTTCCTACAATGAGCAGTTCTTC,CSARIGGGSYNEQFF
TRBV7-8,.,few,TRBJ1-1,TGTGCCAGCAGCACCAGGGAGAACACTGAAGCTTTCTTT,CASSTRENTEAFF
TRBV7-9,TRBD1,.,TRBJ2-3,TGTGCCAGCAGCCGTCAGGGGACAGGGGACTTGGCAGATACGCAGTATTTT,CASSRQGTGDLADTQYF
TRBV6-5,.,.,TRBJ1-2,TGTGCCAGCAGTTACTCAGCGACAGCCCCGGGCGGCTACACCTTC,CASSYSATAPGGYTF
TRBV27,.,many,TRBJ2-5,TGTGCCAGCAGTCCGGCGGGGCCAAGGGAGACCCAGTACTTC,CASSPAGPRETQYF
TRBV7-2,.,few,TRBJ2-1,TGTGCCAGCAGCCCCTTCGGGGGCTACCGTCTTCTCTTC,CASSPFGGYRLLF
TRBV23-1,TRBD2,few,TRBJ2-3,TGCGCCAGCAGCCCAGGACTAGCGGGAGAGATTAGCACAGATACGCAGTATTTT,CASSPGLAGEISTDTQYF
TRBV6-1,.,few,TRBJ1-1,TGTGCCAGCAGGGGACAACTGGACACTGAAGCTTTCTTT,CASRGQLDTEAFF
TRBV28,.,many,TRBJ2-1,TGTGCCAGCACTCTGGGGCAGGGCTACAATGAGCAGTTCTTC,CASTLGQGYNEQFF
TRBV4-3,.,few,TRBJ2-7,TGCGCCAGCAGCCAAGATAAGGACTACGAGCAGTACTTC,CASSQDKDYEQYF
TRBV5-1,TRBD1,many,TRBJ2-1,TGCGCCAGCAGCTTCCAGGGGGCTCGCGATGAGCAGTTCTTC,CASSFQGARDEQFF
TRBV18,.,.,TRBJ2-1,TGTGCCAGCTCACGAGGGGAGAGAACCAATGAGCAGTTCTTC,CASSRGERTNEQFF
TRBV4-1,TRBD2,.,TRBJ2-5,TGCGCCAGCAGCCTGCTAGCGGGGGGGTACCAAGAGACCCAGTACTTC,CASSLLAGGYQETQYF
TRBV18,.,few,TRBJ2-7,TGTGCCAGCTCACCCGCGGCCCACGAGCAGTACTTC,CASSPAAHEQYF
TRBV12-3/TRBV12-4,TRBD1,few,TRBJ2-7,TGTGCCAGCAGTTTGGTGGACAGGGTGTGGGAGCAGTACTTC,CASSLVDRVWEQYF